This T cell receptor (beta chain) comes out of a study of blood T cell repertoires in COVID-19. As for the study in general: T cells, B-cell-depleted T cells, or PBMCs provided the cDNA or gDNA that served as material.

Participants reported their clinical history, and cohort assignment relied on those reports. Recovered participants had two consecutive negative NP/OP PCR tests, healthcare professional clearance, or symptom resolution. Authors' analysis steps: Counts of nucleated cells, estimated from reference gene primer amplification, were obtained. Using immunoSEQ multiplex PCR, the repertoire was profiled, and TCRdb retains in-frame clones only, with some absent. Clone size and the V and J calls come from that table; the DNA yielded D and trimming. The data show some 170,000 clones, around 73% seen once. Specimen: PBMCs or T cells enriched from blood (not recorded which). The TCR was taken from a woman in her forties or fifties who had recovered from COVID-19.

The CDR3 DNA is TGTGCCAGCAGCTTTCAGGGGATGAACACTGAAGCTTTCTTT. Translating gives CASSFQGMNTEAFF. The V and J genes are TRBV2 and TRBJ1-1; possible D gene TRBD1, 6 bases. Germline CDR1 and CDR2: SNHLY and FYNNEI. The ends were cut back, 6 bases at V and 0 bases at J, with 11 bases in the middle. The CDR3 length is 14 residues.